What follows are 30 T cell receptor beta chains derived from one specimen sequenced in a study of CD8 T cells in ankylosing spondylitis (dated by TCRdb to about 2017). Findings and caveats that apply to the study as a whole: A TCR beta motif made up of several highly homologous amino acid variants appeared to be characteristic of blood from ankylosing spondylitis patients.

Libraries were built with 5' RACE. Sequenced using an Illumina HiSeq 2500. The public reads were quality trimmed at Q25 with fastp and then assembled into clones with MiXCR by TCRdb, keeping productive beta chains. For every CDR3 protein sequence, its rows merge into one entry that carries the most common genes and DNA. In this sample the table shows about 440,000 distinct CDR3 sequences, over 15% of which occur a single time. Of the sample, approximately 0.97% falls within the top ten clones. No antigens are known for them. Sequenced input: blood, either unsorted or a sorted T cell fraction (not recorded which). Every receptor here comes from a male donor with ankylosing spondylitis.

The chain couples TRBV29-1 to TRBJ1-4; no clear D. Between the trimmed V and J ends, which lost 4 bases and 7 bases, there was a span of 7 bases. The CDR3 extends over 11 amino acids. Germline CDR1 reads SQVTM; CDR2 reads ANQGSEA. CDR3 region: CSVGAGEKLFF. CDR3 nucleotides: TGCAGCGTTGGGGCAGGTGAAAAACTGTTTTTT.

The CDR3 reads CSATQHLGGYNEQFF. CDR3 nucleotides: TGCAGTGCTACCCAACATCTTGGGGGCTACAATGAGCAGTTCTTC. The V and J genes are TRBV20-1 and TRBJ2-1; D assignment may be TRBD1 or TRBD2 (5 bases each). V was cut by 4 bases and J by 3 bases, with 16 bases left in between. This CDR3 comprises 15 residues. Germline CDR1 is DFQATT and CDR2 is SNEGSKA (reference sequence).

In DNA form, the CDR3 reads TGTGCCACCAGTCAAACCCGGACTAGCGGGGGACAAGAGACCCAGTACTTC. The encoded protein is CATSQTRTSGGQETQYF. J is TRBJ2-5 and V is TRBV15, with 13 bases aligning to TRBD2. This CDR3 has 17 amino acids. The germline CDR1 and CDR2 sequences are LNHNV and YYDKDF (reference sequence). The J segment lost 2 bases and the V segment lost 6 bases, leaving 9 bases of the junction unmatched.

This clonotype was detected only a few times. V usage is TRBV15 and J usage is TRBJ2-1, with D perhaps assigned TRBD1 or TRBD2 (5 bases each). Germline V gives CDR1 LNHNV, CDR2 YYDKDF (reference sequence). Trimming pared 5 bases from V and 7 bases from J, leaving 9 bases between. The CDR3 contains 12 residues. This CDR3 is CATSRDRNEQFF. The CDR3 DNA sequence: TGTGCCACCAGCCGGGACCGGAATGAGCAGTTCTTC.

In this sample, this clonotype turned up many times. The V gene is TRBV6-2 or TRBV6-3, the J gene TRBJ2-1; no clear D gene. The CDR3 totals 13 residues. Trimming stripped 11 bases from V and 4 bases from J, with 15 bases between. Germline V gene sequence: CDR1 MNHEY, CDR2 SVGEGT. The CDR3 DNA follows: TGTGCCGCCCAGGCTGCGGCATACAATGAGCAGTTCTTC. Protein product: CAAQAAAYNEQFF.

The J gene is TRBJ2-7, the V gene TRBV11-2; no firm D call. Germline CDR1 SGHAT, CDR2 FQNNGV. CDR3 length: 15 residues. The V and J ends lost 0 bases and 3 bases respectively, with 12 bases between them. The CDR3 DNA reads as TGTGCCAGCAGCTTAGATCAAGTCCCCGGCTACGAGCAGTACTTC. It encodes CASSLDQVPGYEQYF.

The J gene is TRBJ2-2, the V gene TRBV20-1, with 8 bases that match TRBD1. The CDR3 covers 15 residues. The trim removed 2 bases at V and 0 bases at J, leaving 2 bases unmatched. The germline CDR1 and CDR2 sequences are DFQATT and SNEGSKA (reference sequence). CDR3 sequence: CSARQGATNTGELFF. The CDR3, as DNA: TGCAGTGCTAGACAGGGGGCGACGAACACCGGGGAGCTGTTTTTT.

V gene TRBV10-3 combines with J gene TRBJ2-2, with 9 bases identical to TRBD1. This CDR3 comprises 15 residues. Trimming took 6 bases from V and 7 from J; bases not matched to a gene: 9. Germline V lookup: CDR1 ENHRY, CDR2 SYGVKD. CDR3 residues: CAISRRTGAGGELFF. The CDR3 coding sequence is TGTGCCATCAGCCGACGGACAGGGGCCGGCGGGGAGCTGTTTTTT.

This clonotype was picked up a small number of times. This sequence joins TRBV7-9 and TRBJ2-1; 9 bases map to TRBD2. Unmatched junction bases numbered 8, after V lost 5 bases and J lost 3 bases. This CDR3 is 16 amino acids long. Germline V CDR1 and CDR2: SEHNR, FQNEAQ (reference sequence). Here the CDR3 DNA reads TGTGCCAGCAGCCACTTGGCGGGAGGGAGCTACAATGAGCAGTTCTTC. Amino acid sequence: CASSHLAGGSYNEQFF.

This clonotype was counted only a few times. V usage is TRBV7-2 and J usage is TRBJ2-3; 14 nucleotides agree with TRBD2. Germline assignment: CDR1 SGHTA and CDR2 FQGNSA. V gave up 6 bases and J gave up 1 base; unmatched junction bases: 6. This CDR3 has 17 residues. CDR3 bases: TGTGCCAGCAGTCCTGGACTAGCGGGAGGACGCACAGATACGCAGTATTTT. Its protein product is CASSPGLAGGRTDTQYF.

The rearrangement uses TRBV30 and TRBJ2-7; TRBD1 or TRBD2 may be the D gene (5 bases each). The CDR3 extends over 17 amino acids. V was trimmed by 0 bases and J by 2 bases, leaving 20 bases between them. Germline V gene lookup returns CDR1 GTSNPN and CDR2 SVGIG (reference sequence). CDR3 sequence: CAWSVSLSGRGAYEQYF. In DNA, the CDR3 is TGTGCCTGGAGTGTATCCCTATCAGGGAGAGGGGCCTACGAGCAGTACTTC.

The chain carries TRBV5-5 and TRBJ2-3; the match to TRBD2 covers 12 bases. V trimming: 2 bases; J trimming: 3 bases; junction bases outside the gene matches: 7. The germline CDR1 and CDR2 sequences are SGHKS and YYEKEE (reference sequence). CDR3 length: 17 residues. The DNA of the CDR3 is TGTGCCAGCAGCTTTGCGACTAGCGGGAGAAGAACAGATACGCAGTATTTT. It specifies CASSFATSGRRTDTQYF.

This clonotype showed up just a few times. V and J are TRBV14 and TRBJ2-2; D perhaps matches TRBD1 (5 bases). Germline V gene sequence: CDR1 SGHDN, CDR2 FVKESK. CDR3 size: 15 residues. V lost 2 bases to trimming and J lost 6 bases, with 13 bases between them. CDR3 nucleotide sequence: TGTGCCAGCAGCCAAATGCAGGGATGGGCCGGGGAGCTGTTTTTT. Translated, it gives CASSQMQGWAGELFF.

This clonotype was counted only a few times. The chain recombines TRBV15 with TRBJ2-7, with D possibly being TRBD1 (5 bases). The V end lost 1 base, the J end lost 6 bases, and 19 bases lay between the germline ends. This CDR3 comprises 16 residues. Germline V gene data show CDR1 as LNHNV and CDR2 as YYDKDF (reference sequence). CDR3 in amino acids: CATSRAEGAHAVEQYF. The CDR3 nucleotides read TGTGCCACCAGCAGAGCAGAAGGGGCGCACGCCGTCGAGCAGTACTTC.

The rearrangement links TRBV5-1 to TRBJ2-1; 7 bases align to TRBD2. The V and J ends lost 2 bases and 8 bases, in that order; junction bases with no gene match: 13. Per germline, CDR1 SGHRS and CDR2 YFSETQ. CDR3 length: 16 residues. CDR3 sequence: CASSFSSASGIHEQFF. CDR3 nucleotide sequence: TGCGCCAGCAGCTTTAGTTCGGCTAGCGGTATCCATGAGCAGTTCTTC.

This clonotype was detected many times. V gene TRBV28 combines with J gene TRBJ1-3; TRBD1 might be the D (6 bases). Looked up from germline, CDR1 is MDHEN and CDR2 is SYDVKM. V gave up 8 bases and J gave up 4 bases, with 15 bases separating them. The CDR3 sequence is 14 residues long. The CDR3 region has the DNA TGTGCCAGCGGTTCCTTGGGGGGCGGAAACACCATATATTTT. Amino acid sequence: CASGSLGGGNTIYF.

The chain joins TRBV2 to TRBJ2-5; D tentatively fits TRBD1 or TRBD2 (5 bases each). The V end was cut by 7 bases, the J end by 5 bases, with 11 bases between. The CDR3 is 12 residues long. Germline lookup yields CDR1 SNHLY and CDR2 FYNNEI. This CDR3 is CASTRAGETQYF. DNA for the CDR3: TGTGCCAGCACGAGGGCAGGGGAGACCCAGTACTTC.

This clonotype has only a few counts. V and J are TRBV27 and TRBJ1-4; D is unclear. The V gene lost 3 bases and the J gene lost 8 bases, with 7 bases spanning the gap. CDR1 is MNHEY and CDR2 is SMNVEV in the germline V gene (reference sequence). The CDR3 spans 12 residues. CDR3 nucleotide sequence: TGTGCCAGCAGTTTCTCTGGAGAAAAACTGTTTTTT. Protein sequence: CASSFSGEKLFF.

The chain recombines TRBV7-9 with TRBJ2-2; maybe TRBD1 (5 bases). This CDR3 has 14 amino acids. Between the trimmed V and J ends, which lost 4 bases and 1 base, there was a span of 7 bases. Looked up from germline, CDR1 is SEHNR and CDR2 is FQNEAQ (reference sequence). The CDR3 sequence: CASSSQGNTGELFF. As DNA, the CDR3 is TGTGCCAGCAGCTCGCAGGGGAACACCGGGGAGCTGTTTTTT.

The sample holds many counts of this clonotype. This rearrangement joins TRBV12-3 or TRBV12-4 to TRBJ2-7; D is unresolved. Trimming cost V 5 bases and J 7 bases, with 9 bases left between them. This CDR3 has 11 amino acids. This CDR3 is CASSLSREQYF. DNA of the CDR3: TGTGCCAGCAGTCTAAGTCGGGAGCAGTACTTC.

Regarding this clonotype: At one of its ends the junction is not consistent with the germline gene, which may arise from a read error. This chain uses TRBV11-2 with TRBJ2-2; D is perhaps TRBD2 (6 bases). The CDR3 runs 16 residues. CDR1 and CDR2 from the germline V gene are SGHAT and FQNNGV. In nucleotides, the CDR3 is TGTGCCAGCAGCTTAATTGAGGGAGCGCTCACCGGGGAGGTGTTTTTT. This translates into CASSLIEGALTGEVFF.

A few counts support this clonotype. As DNA, the CDR3 is TGTGCCAGCAGGCCCGGCCTGGGGCAGGGACAAGAGACCCAGTACTTC. Amino acids: CASRPGLGQGQETQYF. This chain uses TRBV7-2 with TRBJ2-5; D possibly corresponds to TRBD1 (5 bases). Germline V gives CDR1 SGHTA, CDR2 FQGNSA. The ends were cut back, 6 bases at V and 2 bases at J, with 19 bases in the middle. CDR3 length equals 16 residues.

The CDR3 nucleotides read TGTGCCAGCATTTCCTCCTATGGCTACACCTTC. Amino acids: CASISSYGYTF. J is TRBJ1-2 and V is TRBV12-3 or TRBV12-4; D uncertain. The CDR3 totals 11 residues. Between the trimmed V and J ends, which lost 7 bases and 4 bases, there was a span of 7 bases.

This clonotype appeared once. This sequence joins TRBV19 and TRBJ2-1, with D perhaps TRBD2 (5 bases). This CDR3 comprises 15 residues. CDR1 and CDR2 from the germline V gene are LNHDA and SQIVND (reference sequence). V lost 3 bases, J lost 5 bases, and 14 bases lay in between. CDR3 in amino acids: CASSMRNSANNEQFF. CDR3 coding DNA: TGTGCCAGTAGTATGCGAAATAGCGCCAACAATGAGCAGTTCTTC.

This chain connects TRBV5-1 to TRBJ2-2; TRBD1 agrees at 10 bases. The ends lost 4 bases at V and 5 bases at J; junction bases unmatched: 14. Germline loops: CDR1 SGHRS, CDR2 YFSETQ. This CDR3 is built from 18 residues. The DNA for the CDR3 is TGCGCCAGCAGCCCAACGACCCGGACAGGGGGGTCAACCGGGGAGCTGTTTTTT. Its translation is CASSPTTRTGGSTGELFF.

This clonotype was seen ten or more times. This chain uses TRBV5-1 with TRBJ1-1; TRBD1 might be the D (5 bases). CDR1 is SGHRS and CDR2 is YFSETQ in the germline V gene. The CDR3 loop spans 15 amino acids. Trimming removed 0 bases from V and 1 base from J, with 10 bases in between. CDR3 loop: CASSLDPGGNTEAFF. CDR3 DNA sequence: TGCGCCAGCAGCTTGGATCCGGGGGGGAACACTGAAGCTTTCTTT.

This rearrangement joins TRBV24-1 to TRBJ2-7; TRBD1 matches at 9 bases. V shed 4 bases and J 6 bases; nucleotides not matched to a gene: 9. CDR3 length: 15 residues. The V gene's germline CDR1 is KGHDR and CDR2 SFDVKD. The DNA of the CDR3 is TGTGCCACCAGTGACTCCGGGACAGGGAGTTTCGAGCAGTACTTC. Translated: CATSDSGTGSFEQYF.

The V gene is TRBV27, the J gene TRBJ2-7, with D perhaps TRBD2 (6 bases). V was trimmed by 5 bases and J by 3 bases, leaving 20 bases between them. The V gene's germline CDR1 is MNHEY and CDR2 SMNVEV (reference sequence). This CDR3 region has 16 residues. The CDR3 protein is CASSGPLGGVGYEQYF. CDR3 bases: TGTGCCAGCAGTGGCCCGCTCGGGGGTGTCGGCTACGAGCAGTACTTC.

This clonotype was seen many times. The genes are TRBV7-9 and TRBJ1-3; possible D gene TRBD1, 6 bases. The V gene's germline CDR1 is SEHNR and CDR2 FQNEAQ (reference sequence). The CDR3 extends over 17 amino acids. V was pared by 7 bases and J by 0 bases, with 19 bases between. Here the CDR3 DNA reads TGTGCCAGCACTTTGGGCCGACAGGACCTCTCTGGAAACACCATATATTTT. It is translated as CASTLGRQDLSGNTIYF.

The chain couples TRBV20-1 to TRBJ1-5, with 9 bases that match TRBD1. CDR3 length: 18 residues. V lost 3 bases to trimming and J lost 0 bases; unmatched junction nucleotides: 12. Germline CDR1 and CDR2: DFQATT and SNEGSKA (reference sequence). In DNA form, the CDR3 reads TGCAGTGCTAGGGTCCGGGACAGGGAGGCGTATAGCAATCAGCCCCAGCATTTT. Protein: CSARVRDREAYSNQPQHF.